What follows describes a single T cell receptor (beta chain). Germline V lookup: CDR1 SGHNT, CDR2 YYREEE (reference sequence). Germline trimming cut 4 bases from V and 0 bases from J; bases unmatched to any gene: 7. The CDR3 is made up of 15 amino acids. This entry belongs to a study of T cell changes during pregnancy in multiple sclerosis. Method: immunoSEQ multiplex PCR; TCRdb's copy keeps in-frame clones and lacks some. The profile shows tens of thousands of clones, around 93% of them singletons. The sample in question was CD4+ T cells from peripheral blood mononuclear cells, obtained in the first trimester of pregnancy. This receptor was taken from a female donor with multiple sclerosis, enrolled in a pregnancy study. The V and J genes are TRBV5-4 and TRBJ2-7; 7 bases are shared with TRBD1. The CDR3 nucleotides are TGTGCCAGCAGCACAAAGACAGGGCGCTCCTACGAGCAGTACTTC. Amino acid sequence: CASSTKTGRSYEQYF. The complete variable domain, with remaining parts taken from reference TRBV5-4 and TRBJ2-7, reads ETGVTQSPTHLIKTRGQQVTLRCSSQSGHNTVSWYQQALGQGPQFIFQYYREEENGRGNFPPRFSGLQFPNYSSELNVNALELDDSALYLCASSTKTGRSYEQYFGPGTRLTVT.